This T cell receptor beta chain was observed in a study of cytomegalovirus exposure and HLA in healthy donors. The PCR was carried out with 60 Vbeta primers and 13 Jbeta primers. TCRdb keeps only in-frame clones here, not all; method: immunoSEQ multiplex PCR. The sample contains 150,000 to 200,000 clones, about four fifths of which appear only once. Specimen: PBMCs. This receptor was obtained from a woman between 25 and 40 years old in good health and CMV-seropositive.

The chain's CDR3 is CASSLFMNQPQHF. The CDR3 DNA is TGTGCCAGCAGCTTATTCATGAATCAGCCCCAGCATTTT. The chain has TRBV7-2 and TRBJ1-5; D not certain. V lost 2 bases to trimming and J lost 4 bases, with 6 bases between them. The CDR3 covers 13 residues. Germline-derived CDR1 and CDR2 are SGHTA and FQGNSA.